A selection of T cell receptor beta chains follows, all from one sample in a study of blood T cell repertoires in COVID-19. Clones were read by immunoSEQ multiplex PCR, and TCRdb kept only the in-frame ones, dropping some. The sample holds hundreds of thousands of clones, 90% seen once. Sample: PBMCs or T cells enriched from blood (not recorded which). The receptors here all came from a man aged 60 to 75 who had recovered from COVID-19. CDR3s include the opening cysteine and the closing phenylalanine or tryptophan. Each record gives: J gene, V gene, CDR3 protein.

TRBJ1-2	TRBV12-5	CASGSWGTDGYTF
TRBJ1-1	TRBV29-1	CSVGQGQVTEAFF
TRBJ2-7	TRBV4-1	CASSQRRVTSGTYEQYF
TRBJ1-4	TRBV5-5	CASAPGQVNEKLFF
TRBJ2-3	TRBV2	CASSGQGGIDTQYF
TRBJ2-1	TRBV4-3	CASSQGIEVFTQFF
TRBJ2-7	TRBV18	CASSQNPTLAGGPCEQYF
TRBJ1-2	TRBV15	CATSRDPAGQYYTF
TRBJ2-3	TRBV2	CAGSIRGSTDTQYF
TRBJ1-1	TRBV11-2	CASRVPGGGTEAFF
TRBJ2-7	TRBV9	CASSTGTSWYEQYF
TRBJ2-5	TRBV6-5	CASSYQGGAETQYF
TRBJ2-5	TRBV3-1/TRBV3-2	CASRTSGAQETQYF
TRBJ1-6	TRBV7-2	CASSSRSGTGNSPLHF
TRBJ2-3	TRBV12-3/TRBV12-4	CASRPPGGTQYF
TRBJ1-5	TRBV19	CASSSHITGGRSQPQHF
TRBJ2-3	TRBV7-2	CASSLDGGGVFPDTQYF
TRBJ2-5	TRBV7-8	CASSKTDSGDHRYWETQYF
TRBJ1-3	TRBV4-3	CASSQDSRGLAGNTIYF
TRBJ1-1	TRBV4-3	CASSGFEGNTEAFF
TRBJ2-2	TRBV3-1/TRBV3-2	CASSQEWEAGGNTGELFF
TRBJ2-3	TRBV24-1	CATSDPTGTDTQYF
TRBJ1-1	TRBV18	CASSQQGAVTEAFF
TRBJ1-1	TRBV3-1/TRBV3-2	CASSRIGTVNTEAFF
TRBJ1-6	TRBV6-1	CASSDLDRVSPLHF
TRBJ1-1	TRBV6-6	CASSLRNTEAFF
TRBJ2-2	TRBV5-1	CASSYEPGQLNTGELFF
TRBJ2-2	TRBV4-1	CASSHGLYTGELFF
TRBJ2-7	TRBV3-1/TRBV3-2	CASSQDRRDRSYEQYF
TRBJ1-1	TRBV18	CASSPRDRGEAFF
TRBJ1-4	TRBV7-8	CASSQRGRGATNEKLFF
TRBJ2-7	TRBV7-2	CASSLRGGHSYEQYF
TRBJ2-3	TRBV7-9	CASSLGSRGTQYF
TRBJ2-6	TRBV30	CAWTRAGRSSGANVLTF
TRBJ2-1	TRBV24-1	CATRSSGRDNEQFF
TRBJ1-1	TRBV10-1	CATRATMDTEAFF
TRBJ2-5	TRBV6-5	CASSYTRKVGQETQYF
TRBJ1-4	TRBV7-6	CASSSRATNEKLFF
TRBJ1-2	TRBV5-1	CASSLHRTGAHGYTF
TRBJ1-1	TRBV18	CASSDQGLNTEAFF
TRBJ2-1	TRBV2	CASSAPGLASYNEQFF
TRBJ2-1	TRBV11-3	CASSFLVGEQFF
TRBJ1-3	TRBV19	CASSTTGLGNTIYF
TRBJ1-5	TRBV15	CATSRDLNQPQHF
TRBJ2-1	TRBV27	CASSLGTSGSNEQFF
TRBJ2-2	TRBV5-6	CASSLYTGGDTGELFF